Detailed here is one T cell receptor (beta chain). Its antigen is as yet unknown. The data were taken from a study of siplizumab effects on memory and regulatory T cells. The V gene's germline CDR1 is SGHDT and CDR2 YYEEEE. The CDR3 totals 11 residues. The V gene lost 1 base and the J gene lost 4 bases, with 0 bases spanning the gap. Method: immunoSEQ multiplex PCR; TCRdb's copy keeps in-frame clones and lacks some. This sample carries about 63,000 clones, around 78% of them seen once, and the ten largest clones take approximately 3.4%. Unstimulated naive, memory, effector memory and TEMRA subsets from a few donor pairs have been sequenced, the authors report. Study results and limitations: In siplizumab cultures, the suppressive function of proliferating Tregs remained unconfirmed. Some alloreactive sequences were traceable to unstimulated CD4+ memory cells, and siplizumab significantly reduced them.

The sequence came from a human donor in good health. Sequenced sample: memory CD4+ T cells sorted from blood. V gene TRBV5-6 combines with J gene TRBJ2-1, with D unclear. The CDR3 nucleotides are TGTGCCAGCAGCTTGTACAATGAGCAGTTCTTC. Translated, it gives CASSLYNEQFF.